These 30 T cell receptor beta chains were all obtained from the same sample, sequenced in a study of early T cells in non-severe SARS-CoV-2 infection. TCRdb used MiXCR to reprocess the 5' RACE reads, holding one entry per CDR3 protein. The sample contains 95,000 to 100,000 distinct CDR3 sequences, over 10% of which appear only once. Sequencing was carried out using whole blood. The receptor source for this set is an adult who was a healthcare worker with PCR-confirmed SARS-CoV-2 infection or an uninfected control (not recorded which).

This clonotype was picked up a small number of times. This chain links TRBV4-1 with TRBJ2-5; unclear D gene. Germline V gene data show CDR1 as MGHRA and CDR2 as YSYEKL. V shed 4 bases and J shed 5 bases, with 14 bases lying between them. The CDR3 runs to 14 residues. The CDR3 region has the DNA TGCGCCAGCAGCCCCCTCCATCCAGTGGAGACCCAGTACTTC. Translating it yields CASSPLHPVETQYF.

Turning to this clonotype: A read error may be the cause here, since a much bigger clone is one base away. The chain carries TRBV6-6 and TRBJ2-1; TRBD2 matches 11 bases. CDR1 and CDR2 from the germline V gene are MNHNY and SVGAGI (reference sequence). The CDR3 contains 16 residues. Trimming took 6 bases from V and 6 from J; bases not matched to a gene: 10. CDR3 bases: TGTGCCAGCAGGGACCACCTAGCGGGGGGTCGCAATGAGCAGTTCTTC. Amino acids: CASRDHLAGGRNEQFF.

This clonotype has only one observation. The chain has TRBV3-1 and TRBJ2-1; D is unclear. V was trimmed by 0 bases and J by 7 bases, leaving 13 bases between them. The CDR3 spans 15 residues. The germline CDR1 and CDR2 sequences are LGHDT and YNNKEL (reference sequence). The CDR3 nucleotides are TGTGCCAGCAGCCAAGATCCGGGCATCAGGAATGAGCAGTTCTTC. Its translation is CASSQDPGIRNEQFF.

This clonotype was found many times. This chain connects TRBV14 to TRBJ1-2; perhaps TRBD1 as D (5 bases). Germline CDR1 is SGHDN and CDR2 is FVKESK. The CDR3 runs to 14 residues. Trimming took off 4 bases at V and 1 base at J, with 10 bases between the two ends. Here the CDR3 reads CASSPRQLNYGYTF. The CDR3 region has the DNA TGTGCCAGCAGCCCACGACAGCTTAACTATGGCTACACCTTC.

This clonotype was seen repeatedly, ten times or more. The V call is TRBV15, the J call TRBJ2-7; the D gene could be TRBD1 or TRBD2 (7 bases each). Germline-derived CDR1 and CDR2 are LNHNV and YYDKDF (reference sequence). The CDR3 runs to 17 residues. V was clipped by 2 bases and J by 6 bases, with 23 bases between them. The CDR3 bases are TGTGCCACCAGCAGAAGGGGGAGGGGGCAGGCTTTGGGCGAGCAGTACTTC. Encoded protein: CATSRRGRGQALGEQYF.

The sample holds a few counts of this clonotype. V usage is TRBV27 and J usage is TRBJ1-2; weak D call: TRBD1 (5 bases). With 10 bases removed from V and 4 bases from J, the gap between germline ends came to 16 bases. From germline, CDR1 is MNHEY and CDR2 SMNVEV (reference sequence). The CDR3 has 13 residues. CDR3 sequence: CATSGLRGYGYTF. The CDR3 DNA follows: TGTGCCACCTCCGGGCTTAGGGGCTATGGCTACACCTTC.

With respect to this clonotype: A much more abundant neighbour one base away suggests this may be a read error. This chain connects TRBV18 to TRBJ1-1; possible D gene TRBD1, 5 bases. The CDR3 runs to 15 residues. CDR1 is KGHSH and CDR2 is LQKENI in the germline V gene. Trimming removed 2 bases at V and 4 bases at J, with 14 bases between. This chain's CDR3 is CASSPSGTPITEAFF. The CDR3 DNA follows: TGTGCCAGCTCACCATCCGGGACGCCGATCACTGAAGCTTTCTTT.

This clonotype was detected many times. This chain links TRBV5-1 with TRBJ2-5; TRBD1 aligns across 7 bases. CDR3 length: 13 amino acids. Trimming took 0 bases from V and 9 from J; bases not matched to a gene: 5. Germline V gene data show CDR1 as SGHRS and CDR2 as YFSETQ. CDR3 DNA: TGCGCCAGCAGCTTGGGACAGGGTAGTTCCCAGTACTTC. Its protein product is CASSLGQGSSQYF.

This clonotype appeared many times. The J gene is TRBJ2-5, the V gene TRBV25-1; D is perhaps TRBD2 (7 bases). The V gene lost 0 bases and the J gene lost 2 bases, with 13 bases spanning the gap. Germline V CDR1 and CDR2: MGHDK, SYGVNS. The CDR3 loop spans 16 amino acids. The CDR3 DNA reads as TGTGCCAGCAGTGAATATGGGAGGGGGGGTCAAGAGACCCAGTACTTC. It is translated as CASSEYGRGGQETQYF.

In its sample, this clonotype was seen many times. The chain has TRBV7-2 and TRBJ2-3; D unresolved. V was pared by 2 bases and J by 7 bases, with 7 bases between. The CDR3 contains 12 residues. Germline CDR1 reads SGHTA; CDR2 reads FQGNSA. CDR3 in amino acids: CASSLTANTQYF. CDR3 sequence (DNA): TGTGCCAGCAGCTTAACGGCGAATACGCAGTATTTT.

This clonotype has ten or more counts. The rearrangement joins TRBV11-2 to TRBJ2-2, with a possible D match to TRBD2 (6 bases). Trimming removed 1 base from V and 4 bases from J, with 10 bases in between. Germline V gene data show CDR1 as SGHAT and CDR2 as FQNNGV. CDR3 length: 15 residues. The CDR3 sequence: CASSLVRGSTGELFF. The CDR3 coding sequence is TGTGCCAGCAGCTTAGTGCGGGGATCCACCGGGGAGCTGTTTTTT. Using reference TRBV11-2 and TRBJ2-2 for the parts outside the CDR3, the full variable domain is EAGVAQSPRYKIIEKRQSVAFWCNPISGHATLYWYQQILGQGPKLLIQFQNNGVVDDSQLPKDRFSAERLKGVDSTLKIQPAKLEDSAVYLCASSLVRGSTGELFFGEGSRLTVL.

This clonotype was picked up many times. This chain joins TRBV12-3 or TRBV12-4 and TRBJ2-7; D is uncertain. The CDR3 runs 13 residues. Between the trimmed V and J ends, which lost 3 bases and 2 bases, there was a span of 8 bases. The CDR3 spells CASSLGYAYEQYF. DNA of the CDR3: TGTGCCAGCAGTTTGGGTTACGCCTACGAGCAGTACTTC.

V and J are TRBV29-1 and TRBJ2-3, with D possibly being TRBD1 (5 bases). V was trimmed by 3 bases and J by 5 bases, leaving 12 bases between them. The CDR3 is 13 residues long. Germline CDR1 is SQVTM and CDR2 is ANQGSEA. This CDR3 reads CSVDQGGGDTQYF. CDR3 nucleotide sequence: TGCAGCGTTGATCAGGGCGGCGGAGATACGCAGTATTTT.

The CDR3, as DNA: TGCAGCGTTGAGAGAACTGATGGCTACACCTTC. Translation: CSVERTDGYTF. V and J are TRBV29-1 and TRBJ1-2; D remains ambiguous. Germline V gene data show CDR1 as SQVTM and CDR2 as ANQGSEA. Deletions cut 3 bases from V and 6 bases from J, with 8 bases between. The CDR3 contains 11 residues.

This chain joins TRBV4-1 and TRBJ2-3; D unclear. The germline V gene has CDR1 MGHRA and CDR2 YSYEKL. V shed 0 bases and J shed 6 bases, with 13 bases lying between them. The CDR3 consists of 15 residues. The CDR3 loop is CASSQEQVVGDTQYF. Here the CDR3 DNA reads TGCGCCAGCAGCCAAGAGCAAGTCGTGGGTGATACGCAGTATTTT.

This clonotype occurred many times. The chain's CDR3 is CASRDLSGNQPQHF. The CDR3, as DNA: TGTGCCAGCAGGGACCTATCGGGCAATCAGCCCCAGCATTTT. This chain links TRBV28 with TRBJ1-5; D ambiguous. V dropped 6 bases and J dropped 2 bases, with 11 bases sitting between them. The CDR3 sequence is 14 residues long. Germline V gene data show CDR1 as MDHEN and CDR2 as SYDVKM.

This clonotype was detected only a few times. The gene calls are TRBV27 and TRBJ2-5; weak D call: TRBD1 (6 bases). The ends were cut back, 5 bases at V and 4 bases at J, with 11 bases in the middle. CDR3 length equals 13 residues. CDR1 and CDR2 (germline): MNHEY, SMNVEV (reference sequence). As DNA, the CDR3 is TGTGCCAGCAGTGTTACAGGGAGAGAGACCCAGTACTTC. It specifies CASSVTGRETQYF.

At least ten counts were recorded for this clonotype. This rearrangement joins TRBV12-3 or TRBV12-4 to TRBJ2-6, with D maybe TRBD2 (5 bases). The CDR3 extends over 15 amino acids. Deletions cut 7 bases from V and 0 bases from J, with 10 bases between. The CDR3 loop is CASTLAGSGANVLTF. Written as DNA, the CDR3 is TGTGCCAGCACCCTTGCGGGCTCTGGGGCCAACGTCCTGACTTTC.

This clonotype has just a few counts. V and J are TRBV5-1 and TRBJ1-2, with D perhaps TRBD1 (5 bases). Deletions cut 4 bases from V and 6 bases from J, with 13 bases between. Per the germline V gene, CDR1 is SGHRS and CDR2 is YFSETQ. This CDR3 region has 13 residues. CDR3 DNA: TGCGCCAGCAGCCCGTACCGCAGGGATGGCTACACCTTC. Translating it yields CASSPYRRDGYTF.

There are many counts of this clonotype. The rearrangement uses TRBV11-2 and TRBJ1-3, with no clear D. Per germline, CDR1 SGHAT and CDR2 FQNNGV. The length of the CDR3 is 14 residues. Between the trimmed V and J ends, which lost 0 bases and 3 bases, there was a span of 6 bases. CDR3: CASSLDGNGNTIYF. In DNA, the CDR3 is TGTGCCAGCAGCTTAGATGGAAATGGAAACACCATATATTTT.

V is TRBV7-2 and J is TRBJ2-3; D remains ambiguous. Germline-derived CDR1 and CDR2 are SGHTA and FQGNSA. This CDR3 comprises 13 residues. Trimming removed 7 bases at V and 4 bases at J, with 12 bases between. The CDR3 region is CASNPISSDTQYF. DNA of the CDR3: TGTGCCAGCAACCCCATTAGCTCAGATACGCAGTATTTT. Variable domain in full (rest from reference TRBV7-2 and TRBJ2-3): GAGVSQSPSNKVTEKGKDVELRCDPISGHTALYWYRQSLGQGLEFLIYFQGNSAPDKSGLPSDRFSAERTGGSVSTLTIQRTQQEDSAVYLCASNPISSDTQYFGPGTRLTVL.

This sequence joins TRBV20-1 and TRBJ2-1, with D maybe TRBD1 (6 bases). CDR1 is DFQATT and CDR2 is SNEGSKA in the germline V gene (reference sequence). Trimming left V 8 bases short and J 4 bases short, with 12 bases between. There are 12 residues in the CDR3. The CDR3 region is CSPTGKYNEQFF. CDR3 DNA: TGCAGTCCTACAGGGAAATACAATGAGCAGTTCTTC.

The chain is built from TRBV5-6 and TRBJ2-3; TRBD1 is a possible D gene (6 bases). Trimming shortened V by 4 bases and J by 2 bases, and 14 bases separated the two germline ends. CDR3 size: 15 residues. Germline V gene sequence: CDR1 SGHDT, CDR2 YYEEEE. The CDR3, as DNA: TGTGCCAGCAGCGTTCTCAGGGGTCTCACAGATACGCAGTATTTT. It specifies CASSVLRGLTDTQYF.

V is TRBV5-1 and J is TRBJ1-2, with 10 bases lining up with TRBD1. Per germline, CDR1 SGHRS and CDR2 YFSETQ. This CDR3 has 16 amino acids. The V and J ends lost 0 bases and 4 bases, in that order; junction bases with no gene match: 6. The CDR3 sequence is CASSLGQGARGYGYTF. The CDR3 region has the DNA TGCGCCAGCAGCTTGGGACAGGGGGCGCGAGGCTATGGCTACACCTTC.

The J gene is TRBJ2-6, the V gene TRBV29-1, with 7 bases aligning to TRBD1. V gave up 6 bases and J gave up 0 bases; unmatched junction bases: 8. Germline V CDR1 and CDR2: SQVTM, ANQGSEA. The CDR3 consists of 16 residues. The CDR3 DNA follows: TGCAGCGTCGGACCGGGACAGAGCTCTGGGGCCAACGTCCTGACTTTC. Amino acids: CSVGPGQSSGANVLTF.

The chain couples TRBV7-2 to TRBJ2-1; 7 bases agree with TRBD1. The V gene end was trimmed by 5 bases and the J gene end by 1 base; junction bases not matched to a gene: 2. This CDR3 region has 14 residues. Germline V CDR1 and CDR2: SGHTA, FQGNSA. CDR3 DNA: TGTGCCAGCAGCCAACAGGGGTCCTACAATGAGCAGTTCTTC. The encoded protein is CASSQQGSYNEQFF.

This clonotype was seen only a few times. The V and J genes are TRBV11-2 and TRBJ2-1; TRBD2 agrees at 10 bases. Trimming removed 5 bases from V and 4 bases from J; junction bases left unmatched: 8. CDR3 size: 16 residues. Germline-derived CDR1 and CDR2 are SGHAT and FQNNGV. This CDR3 is CASSDRLAGVYNEQFF. In DNA, the CDR3 is TGTGCCAGCAGCGATAGGCTAGCGGGGGTTTACAATGAGCAGTTCTTC.

The CDR3: CASSQQMAGAGSTQYF. Here the CDR3 DNA reads TGTGCCAGCAGCCAACAGATGGCAGGGGCCGGAAGCACTCAGTACTTC. This chain connects TRBV14 to TRBJ2-4; a possible D gene is TRBD1 (6 bases). V was clipped by 2 bases and J by 12 bases, with 23 bases between them. Germline V gene data show CDR1 as SGHDN and CDR2 as FVKESK. There are 16 residues in the CDR3.

CDR3 sequence: CASSNRVNNQPQHF. CDR3 coding DNA: TGTGCCAGCAGTAACAGGGTCAACAATCAGCCCCAGCATTTT. The V gene is TRBV6-5, the J gene TRBJ1-5, with D tentatively TRBD1 (6 bases). The CDR3 sequence is 14 residues long. Trimming shortened V by 5 bases and J by 3 bases, and 11 bases separated the two germline ends. Per germline, CDR1 MNHEY and CDR2 SVGAGI.

The V and J genes are TRBV12-3 or TRBV12-4 and TRBJ2-2; 9 bases agree with TRBD1. This CDR3 spans 13 amino acids. V lost 8 bases and J lost 5; bases outside the gene matches: 3. The DNA for the CDR3 is TGTGCCAGCCGCGGGACAGGGACCGGGGAGCTGTTTTTT. Translating gives CASRGTGTGELFF.